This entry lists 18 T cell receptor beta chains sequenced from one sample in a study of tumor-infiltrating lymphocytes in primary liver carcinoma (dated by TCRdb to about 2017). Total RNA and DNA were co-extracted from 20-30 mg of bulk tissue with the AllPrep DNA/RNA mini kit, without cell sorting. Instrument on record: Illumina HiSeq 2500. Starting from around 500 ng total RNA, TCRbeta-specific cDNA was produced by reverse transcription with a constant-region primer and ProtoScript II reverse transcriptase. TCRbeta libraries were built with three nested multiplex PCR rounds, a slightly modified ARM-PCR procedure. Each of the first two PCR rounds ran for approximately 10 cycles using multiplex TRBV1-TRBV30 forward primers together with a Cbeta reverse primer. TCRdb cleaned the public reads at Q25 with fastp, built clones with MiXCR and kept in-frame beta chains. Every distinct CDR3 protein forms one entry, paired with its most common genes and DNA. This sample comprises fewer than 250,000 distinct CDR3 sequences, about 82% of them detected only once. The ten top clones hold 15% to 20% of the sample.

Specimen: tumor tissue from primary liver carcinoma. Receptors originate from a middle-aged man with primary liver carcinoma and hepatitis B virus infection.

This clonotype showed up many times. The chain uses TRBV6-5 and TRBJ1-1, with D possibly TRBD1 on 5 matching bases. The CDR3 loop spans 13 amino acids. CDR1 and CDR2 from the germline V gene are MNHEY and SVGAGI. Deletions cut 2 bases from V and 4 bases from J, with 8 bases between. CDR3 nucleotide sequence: TGTGCCAGCAGTTACAATGGGGGCACTGAAGCTTTCTTT. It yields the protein CASSYNGGTEAFF.

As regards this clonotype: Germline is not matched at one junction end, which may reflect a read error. The DNA of the CDR3 is TGCAGCGTTGGGAACAGGACAGATACGCTGTATTTT. Residues: CSVGNRTDTLYF. This rearrangement joins TRBV29-1 to TRBJ2-3, with D maybe TRBD1 (6 bases). CDR1 is SQVTM and CDR2 is ANQGSEA in the germline V gene. This CDR3 comprises 12 residues.

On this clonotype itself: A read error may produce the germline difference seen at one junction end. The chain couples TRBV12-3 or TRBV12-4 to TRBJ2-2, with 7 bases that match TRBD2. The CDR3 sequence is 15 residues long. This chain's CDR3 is CASSSVLGRGGELFF. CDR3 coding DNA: TGTGCCAGCAGTTCAGTCCTGGGGCGTGGGGGGGAGTTGTTTTTT.

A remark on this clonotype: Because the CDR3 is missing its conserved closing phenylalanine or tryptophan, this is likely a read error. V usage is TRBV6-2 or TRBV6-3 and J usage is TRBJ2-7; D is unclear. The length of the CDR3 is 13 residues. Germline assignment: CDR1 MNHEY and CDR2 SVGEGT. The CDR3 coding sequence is TGTGCTAGCAGTCCGGTTGGAGCCTACGAGCAGTACCTC. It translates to CASSPVGAYEQYL.

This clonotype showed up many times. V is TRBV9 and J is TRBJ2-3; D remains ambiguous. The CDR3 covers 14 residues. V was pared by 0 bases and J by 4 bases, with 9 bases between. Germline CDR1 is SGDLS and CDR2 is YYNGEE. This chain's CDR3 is CASSVGVAADTQYF. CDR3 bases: TGTGCCAGCAGCGTAGGAGTGGCGGCAGATACGCAGTATTTT. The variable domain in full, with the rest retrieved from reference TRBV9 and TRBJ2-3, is DSGVTQTPKHLITATGQRVTLRCSPRSGDLSVYWYQQSLDQGLQFLIQYYNGEERAKGNILERFSAQQFPDLHSELNLSSLELGDSALYFCASSVGVAADTQYFGPGTRLTVL.

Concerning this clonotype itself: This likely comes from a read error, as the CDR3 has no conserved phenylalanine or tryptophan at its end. The CDR3 bases are TGTGCCAGCAGCCCCGGGACAGGGTTGGTCGACCAGTACCTC. Translating gives CASSPGTGLVDQYL. The chain carries TRBV6-1 and TRBJ2-7; 9 bases match TRBD1. Germline V CDR1 and CDR2: MNHNS, SASEGT. The CDR3 extends over 14 amino acids. The V and J ends lost 6 bases and 10 bases, in that order; junction bases with no gene match: 13.

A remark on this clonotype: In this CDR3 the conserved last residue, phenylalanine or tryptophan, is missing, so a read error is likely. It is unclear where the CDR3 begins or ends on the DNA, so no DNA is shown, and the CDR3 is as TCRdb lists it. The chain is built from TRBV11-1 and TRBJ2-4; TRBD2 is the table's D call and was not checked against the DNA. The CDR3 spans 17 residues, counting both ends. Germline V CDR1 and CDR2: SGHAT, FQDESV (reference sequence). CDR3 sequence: CASNFPGTSGTKNIRYL.

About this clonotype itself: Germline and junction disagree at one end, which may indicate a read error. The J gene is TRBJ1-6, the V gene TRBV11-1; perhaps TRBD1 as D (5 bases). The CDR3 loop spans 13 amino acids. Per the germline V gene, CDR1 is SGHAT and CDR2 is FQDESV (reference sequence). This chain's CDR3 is CASSWTLISPLHF. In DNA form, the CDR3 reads TGTGCCAGCAGCTGGACACTGATTTCACCTCTCCACTTT.

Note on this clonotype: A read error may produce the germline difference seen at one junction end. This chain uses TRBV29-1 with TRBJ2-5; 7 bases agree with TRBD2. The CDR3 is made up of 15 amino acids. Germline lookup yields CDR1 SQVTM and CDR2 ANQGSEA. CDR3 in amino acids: CIVEGPGRLQDTQYF. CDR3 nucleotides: TGCATCGTTGAGGGACCCGGGAGGCTCCAAGATACCCAGTACTTC.

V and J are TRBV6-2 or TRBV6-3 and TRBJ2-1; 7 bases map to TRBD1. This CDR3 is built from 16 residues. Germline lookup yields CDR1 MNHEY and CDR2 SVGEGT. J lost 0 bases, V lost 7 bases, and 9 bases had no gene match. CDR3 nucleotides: TGTGCCAGCAATTGCCCGGACAGGAGCTCCTACAATGAGCAGTTCTTC. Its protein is CASNCPDRSSYNEQFF.

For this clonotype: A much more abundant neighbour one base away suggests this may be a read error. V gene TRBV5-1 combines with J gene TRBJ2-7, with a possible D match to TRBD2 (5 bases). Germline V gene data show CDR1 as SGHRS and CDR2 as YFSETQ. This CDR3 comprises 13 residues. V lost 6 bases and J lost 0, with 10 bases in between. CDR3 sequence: CASKEATSYEQYF. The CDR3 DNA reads TGCGCCAGCAAGGAGGCCACCTCCTACGAGCAGTACTTC.

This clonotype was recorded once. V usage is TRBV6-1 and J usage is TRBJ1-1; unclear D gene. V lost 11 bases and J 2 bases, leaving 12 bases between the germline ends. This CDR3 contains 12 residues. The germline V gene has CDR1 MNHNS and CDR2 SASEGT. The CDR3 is CAYRMGNTEAFF. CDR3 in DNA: TGTGCCTACCGAATGGGTAACACTGAAGCTTTCTTT.

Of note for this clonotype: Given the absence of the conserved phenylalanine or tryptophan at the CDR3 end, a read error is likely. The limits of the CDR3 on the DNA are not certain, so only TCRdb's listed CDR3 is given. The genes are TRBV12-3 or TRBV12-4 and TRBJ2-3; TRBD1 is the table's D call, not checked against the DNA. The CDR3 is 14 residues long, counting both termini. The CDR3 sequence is CASSRQGALDTQYS.

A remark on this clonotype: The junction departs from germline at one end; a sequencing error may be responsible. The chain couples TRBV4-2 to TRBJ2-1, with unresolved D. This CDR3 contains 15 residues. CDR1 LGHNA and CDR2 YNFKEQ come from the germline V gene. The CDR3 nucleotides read TGTGCCAACAGCCATGTTAGTTCCTCCGGCAATGAGCAGTTCTTC. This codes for CANSHVSSSGNEQFF.

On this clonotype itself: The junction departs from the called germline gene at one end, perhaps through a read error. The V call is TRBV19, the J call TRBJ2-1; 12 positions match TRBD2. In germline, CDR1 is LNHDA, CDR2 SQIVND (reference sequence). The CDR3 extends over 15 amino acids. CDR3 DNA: TGTGCCATTAGTCCTAGGGGACTAGCGGGTAATGAGCAGTTCTTT. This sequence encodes CAISPRGLAGNEQFF.

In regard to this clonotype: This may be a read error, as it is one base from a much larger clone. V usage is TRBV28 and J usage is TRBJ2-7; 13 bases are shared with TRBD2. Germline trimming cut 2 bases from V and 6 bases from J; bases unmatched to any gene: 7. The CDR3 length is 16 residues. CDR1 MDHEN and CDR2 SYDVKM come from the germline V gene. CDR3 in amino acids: CASSLGTSGMLREQYF. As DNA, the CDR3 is TGTGCCAGCAGTTTAGGGACTAGCGGGATGTTGCGCGAGCAGTACTTC.

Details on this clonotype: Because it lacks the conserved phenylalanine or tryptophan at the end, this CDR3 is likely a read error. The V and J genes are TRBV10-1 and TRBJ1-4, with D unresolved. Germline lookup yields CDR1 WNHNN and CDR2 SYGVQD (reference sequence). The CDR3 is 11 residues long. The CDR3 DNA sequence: TGTGCCAGCTCAGAGGGAGGAAAACTGTTTTCT. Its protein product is CASSEGGKLFS.

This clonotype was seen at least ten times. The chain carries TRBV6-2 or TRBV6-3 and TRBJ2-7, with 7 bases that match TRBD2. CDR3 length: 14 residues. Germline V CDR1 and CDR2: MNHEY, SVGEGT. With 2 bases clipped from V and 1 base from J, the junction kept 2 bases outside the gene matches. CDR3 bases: TGTGCCAGCAGTTACGAGGGACTATCCTACGAGCAGTACTTC. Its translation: CASSYEGLSYEQYF.